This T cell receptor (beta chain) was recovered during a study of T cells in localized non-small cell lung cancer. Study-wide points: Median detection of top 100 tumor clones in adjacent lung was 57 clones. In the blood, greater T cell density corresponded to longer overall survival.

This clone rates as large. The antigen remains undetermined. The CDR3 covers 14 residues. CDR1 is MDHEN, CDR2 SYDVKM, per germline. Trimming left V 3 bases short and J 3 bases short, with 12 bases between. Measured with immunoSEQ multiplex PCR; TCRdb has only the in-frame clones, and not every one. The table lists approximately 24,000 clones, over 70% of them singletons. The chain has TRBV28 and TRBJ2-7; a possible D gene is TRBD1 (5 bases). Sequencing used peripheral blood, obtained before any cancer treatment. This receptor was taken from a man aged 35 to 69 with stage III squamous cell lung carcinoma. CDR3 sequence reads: CASSLGPPIYEQYF. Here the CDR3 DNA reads TGTGCCAGCAGTTTGGGGCCCCCGATCTACGAGCAGTACTTC.